This T cell receptor (beta chain) was recovered during a study of monozygotic twins with inflammatory bowel disease. Every TCR library drew on about 3,300 ng of total RNA. TCRdb reworked the 5' RACE reads into one entry per CDR3 protein, no DNA. The ten most abundant clones cover roughly 2.5% of a sample with approximately 140,000 distinct CDR3 sequences. Notes on the study in general: Repertoire similarity did not differ between concordant and discordant twins, perhaps due to limited power. Healthy co-twins had higher TCRbeta inverse Simpson diversity than their IBD twins.

Germline V gives CDR1 SGHTA, CDR2 FQGNSA. The CDR3 length is 16 residues. Someone took a roughly 2.7 ml blood sample from each of the donors. Concerning this clonotype itself: Its matching antigen is unknown.

This chain joins TRBV7-2 and TRBJ2-5; there is no DNA to check the TCRdb D call of TRBD2. The source of this sequence is a human donor with ulcerative colitis or Crohn's disease, or a healthy co-twin of an affected twin (not recorded which). Sample: blood. The CDR3 protein is CASSLWGLADKETQYF.